The clone carrying this T cell receptor beta chain has just a few counts. The sample comes from a study of blood T cells in healthy people across ages. The second PCR ran about 6 to 11 cycles with a sample-barcoded 5' primer and J-beta primers. One entry per CDR3 protein results from TCRdb running MiXCR on the 5' RACE reads. The sample carries around 790,000 distinct CDR3 sequences, 40% to 50% recorded once. The CDR3 length is 16 residues. Trimming took off 0 bases at V and 1 base at J, with 10 bases between the two ends. Germline CDR1 and CDR2: LGHNA and YSLEER. The V call is TRBV4-3, the J call TRBJ2-1; no definite D call. This clonotype was sampled from a man aged 55-75 years in good health. Input material: blood. This chain's CDR3 is CASSQDRRRSYNEQFF. The CDR3, as DNA: TGCGCCAGCAGCCAAGATCGGCGGCGGTCCTACAATGAGCAGTTCTTC.